This is a list of T cell receptor beta chains from one sample in a study of cytomegalovirus exposure and HLA in healthy donors. Method: immunoSEQ multiplex PCR; TCRdb's copy keeps in-frame clones and lacks some. The sample records approximately 150,000 clones, around 68% being singletons. Sample: PBMCs. The receptors were gathered from a man between 50 and 59 years old in good health and CMV-seronegative. The CDR3 runs from the conserved cysteine through the conserved F or W. Each record gives: clone size, CDR3 length, V gene, D gene, J gene, CDR3 protein, CDR3 DNA. D genes are given only for firm matches. Clone size is shown for a subset of rows, as once, few, many or a class of expanded clone.

once	16	TRBV28	TRBD1	TRBJ2-5	CASSALRGRGLETQYF	TGTGCCAGCAGTGCCCTTCGGGGCAGGGGGCTGGAGACCCAGTACTTC
.	15	TRBV5-6	TRBD1	TRBJ1-1	CASSTGQARNTEAFF	TGTGCCAGCAGCACGGGACAGGCTCGAAACACTGAAGCTTTCTTT
.	14	TRBV27	.	TRBJ1-2	CASSLSGGNYGYTF	TGTGCCAGCAGTTTAAGTGGGGGGAACTATGGCTACACCTTC
.	11	TRBV5-1	.	TRBJ2-7	CASSSPTGQYF	TGCGCCAGCAGCTCCCCAACGGGGCAGTACTTC
.	15	TRBV28	TRBD1	TRBJ2-1	CASSFGGQGANEQFF	TGTGCCAGCAGTTTTGGGGGTCAGGGGGCAAATGAGCAGTTCTTC
few	14	TRBV28	.	TRBJ1-5	CASRPGPLNQPQHF	TGTGCCAGCAGGCCAGGGCCCTTGAATCAGCCCCAGCATTTT
.	14	TRBV5-6	.	TRBJ2-5	CAGSLVQPGETQYF	TGTGCCGGCAGCTTGGTTCAACCGGGGGAGACCCAGTACTTC
few	15	TRBV6-5	.	TRBJ2-7	CASSRSGAGGLILTF	TGTGCCAGCAGTCGATCTGGGGCAGGGGGGCTCATACTTACCTTC
once	16	TRBV5-1	TRBD2	TRBJ2-7	CASSRGSSGAAYEQYF	TGCGCCAGCAGCCGGGGGTCTAGCGGGGCGGCCTACGAGCAGTACTTC
.	16	TRBV5-1	.	TRBJ2-7	CASSLGPDRSSYEQYF	TGCGCCAGCAGCTTGGGCCCAGACCGGAGCTCCTACGAGCAGTACTTC
.	15	TRBV7-9	.	TRBJ1-3	CASSLGKGGGNTIYF	TGTGCCAGCAGCTTAGGTAAGGGAGGAGGAAACACCATATATTTT
.	15	TRBV2	.	TRBJ1-1	CASSLIGTLNTEAFF	TGTGCCAGCAGTTTGATCGGGACACTGAACACTGAAGCTTTCTTT
once	13	TRBV6-5	TRBD1	TRBJ1-2	CASRRQGEGGYTF	TGTGCCAGCAGGCGACAGGGGGAAGGAGGCTACACCTTC
.	13	TRBV19	TRBD1	TRBJ2-1	CASSSRTGSEQFF	TGTGCCAGTAGTTCGCGGACAGGGAGTGAGCAGTTCTTC
.	15	TRBV14	.	TRBJ1-2	CASSQDELRWYGYTF	TGTGCCAGCAGCCAAGATGAGTTGAGGTGGTATGGCTACACCTTC
.	24	TRBV12-1	.	TRBJ1-1	CASSHPIAGFRQTEVPFMNTEAFF	TGTGCCAGCAGCCATCCAATTGCCGGTTTTCGACAAACGGAGGTTCCCTTCATGAACACTGAAGCTTTCTTT
.	15	TRBV27	.	TRBJ1-5	CASSLYGAGNQPQHF	TGTGCCAGCAGTTTATATGGGGCAGGGAATCAGCCCCAGCATTTT
.	16	TRBV7-2	TRBD1	TRBJ1-1	CASSLGPDRRPTEAFF	TGCGCCAGCAGCTTAGGACCGGACAGGAGGCCCACTGAAGCTTTCTTT
.	15	TRBV7-2	TRBD1	TRBJ1-1	CASSLGGQGNTEAFF	TGTGCCAGCAGCTTAGGAGGACAGGGGAACACTGAAGCTTTCTTT
.	16	TRBV19	TRBD1	TRBJ1-3	CASSKTGTGDRNTIYF	TGTGCCAGTAGTAAAACCGGGACAGGGGATCGAAACACCATATATTTT